Here is one T cell receptor (beta chain) with its context. The antigen remains unidentified. This sample is drawn from a study of T cell clonotyping in hematopoietic cell transplantation. Regarding the study as a whole: Few recipient clonotypes overlapped donors; over 95% were de novo at given depth. Cells were unsorted, so CD4 and CD8 contributions were not separated.

Libraries were prepared by immunoSEQ multiplex PCR; TCRdb keeps only in-frame clonotypes and omits some of them. Of about 15,000 clones listed, less than 80% are singletons. The V and J ends lost 2 bases and 2 bases, in that order; junction bases with no gene match: 5. The CDR3 totals 16 residues. In germline, CDR1 is MGHRA, CDR2 YSYEKL. Specimen: PBMCs. The source of this sequence is a human donor who either received an allogeneic hematopoietic cell transplant for a myeloid malignancy or was a related donor (not recorded which). Some clones in this sample may be carry-over from other donors' samples. This chain connects TRBV4-1 to TRBJ2-2; 7 nucleotides line up with TRBD1. Here the CDR3 DNA reads TGCGCCAGCAGCCAACGGCCAGGGGGTAACACCGGGGAGCTGTTTTTT. This encodes CASSQRPGGNTGELFF.